This TCR beta chain was identified during a study of siplizumab effects on memory and regulatory T cells. Study results and limitations: Both greater diversity than memory cells and a major contribution to the alloresponse seemed to characterize naive T cells. Among sequences traceable to unstimulated CD4+ memory cells, alloreactive ones were significantly reduced by siplizumab.

About this clone: Antigen specificity is unknown.

Measured with immunoSEQ multiplex PCR; TCRdb has only the in-frame clones, and not every one. The table shows tens of thousands of clones, with over 80% occurring only once. This clonotype was sampled from a human donor in good health. Sequencing was performed on memory CD4+ T cells sorted from blood.

CDR3 coding DNA: TGCGCCATCGGGACTAGCGGGAGAAGGGCAGATACGCAGTATTTT. Amino acids: CAIGTSGRRADTQYF. J is TRBJ2-3 and V is TRBV10-2; 14 bases align to TRBD2. The junction had 7 bases not matched to a gene; V was cut back by 10 bases and J by 4 bases. CDR3 length equals 15 residues. Looked up from germline, CDR1 is WSHSY and CDR2 is SAAADI.